Listed here is a single T cell receptor (beta chain). V was clipped by 7 bases and J by 2 bases, with 7 bases between them. Germline CDR1 and CDR2: SGHRS and YFSETQ. The CDR3 is made up of 12 amino acids. The table came from immunoSEQ multiplex PCR; TCRdb's copy has only in-frame clones and leaves some out. The table records about 52,000 clones, roughly 94% of them present only once. This entry is derived from a study of control samples from healthy donors and cancer patients. The chain carries TRBV5-1 and TRBJ1-3; D unresolved. The clonotype was recovered from a man aged 30 to 39 in good health. The sample comprised blood. The CDR3: CASGVPGNTIYF. In DNA, the CDR3 is TGCGCCAGCGGTGTTCCTGGAAACACCATATATTTT.